Below, 25 T cell receptor beta chains from the same sample are listed, as sequenced in a study of CD8 T cells in ankylosing spondylitis listed by TCRdb under 2017. Libraries were constructed by 5' RACE. The listed sequencing device is Illumina HiSeq 2500. Clones were called with MiXCR by TCRdb after fastp trimmed the public reads at Q25, and only in-frame beta chains were retained. CDR3 protein duplicates are merged, each entry listing the most common genes and DNA. Counted in this sample were about 250,000 distinct CDR3 sequences; more than 20% of them appeared once. Around 0.64% of the sample is held by the ten biggest clonotypes. Input material: blood, either unsorted or a sorted T cell fraction (not recorded which). These TCRs come from a male donor with ankylosing spondylitis or in good health (not recorded which).

J is TRBJ2-5 and V is TRBV12-3 or TRBV12-4; D gene ambiguous. Trimming cost V 6 bases and J 5 bases, with 13 bases left between them. The CDR3 totals 13 residues. The CDR3 region has the DNA TGTGCCAGCAGCTTAAGACCCCGGGAGACCCAGTACTTC. Translating it yields CASSLRPRETQYF.

This clonotype occurred many times. J is TRBJ2-2 and V is TRBV20-1; D possibly corresponds to TRBD2 (6 bases). V was pared by 3 bases and J by 2 bases, with 10 bases between. Germline V gene sequence: CDR1 DFQATT, CDR2 SNEGSKA (reference sequence). The CDR3 contains 14 residues. CDR3 nucleotide sequence: TGCAGTGCTAGGGCGGGGACTAACACCGGGGAGCTGTTTTTT. It is translated as CSARAGTNTGELFF.

This clonotype was counted only a few times. CDR3 region: CSAREFRGRNDNQPQHF. In nucleotides, the CDR3 is TGCAGTGCTAGAGAATTCAGGGGGCGAAACGACAATCAGCCCCAGCATTTT. V and J are TRBV20-1 and TRBJ1-5; 8 bases fit TRBD1. The J segment lost 3 bases and the V segment lost 0 bases, leaving 10 bases of the junction unmatched. Germline CDR1 reads DFQATT; CDR2 reads SNEGSKA (reference sequence). The CDR3 is 17 residues long.

This clonotype was counted ten times or more. V gene TRBV4-1 combines with J gene TRBJ2-3, with D tentatively TRBD2 (5 bases). Germline lookup yields CDR1 MGHRA and CDR2 YSYEKL. CDR3 size: 15 residues. Trimming pared 5 bases from V and 3 bases from J, leaving 15 bases between. In nucleotides, the CDR3 is TGCGCCAGCAGCTTAGAGGGTAGGAATACAGATACGCAGTATTTT. Protein sequence: CASSLEGRNTDTQYF.

V is TRBV12-3 or TRBV12-4 and J is TRBJ2-5; the match to TRBD1 covers 7 bases. The CDR3 totals 15 residues. The V gene end was trimmed by 1 base and the J gene end by 4 bases; junction bases not matched to a gene: 6. The CDR3 loop is CASSLEGAKGETQYF. The CDR3 nucleotides are TGTGCCAGCAGTTTAGAGGGGGCTAAAGGAGAGACCCAGTACTTC.

This clonotype was counted between two and nine times. The chain combines TRBV3-1 with TRBJ2-7, with TRBD2 identical over 11 bases. In germline, CDR1 is LGHDT, CDR2 YNNKEL (reference sequence). Unmatched junction bases numbered 11, after V lost 8 bases and J lost 2 bases. This CDR3 contains 16 residues. The CDR3 region is CASGPQGTSGPYEQYF. CDR3 DNA sequence: TGTGCCAGCGGACCGCAAGGGACTAGCGGACCCTACGAGCAGTACTTC.

The chain joins TRBV6-1 to TRBJ1-1; D uncertain. V dropped 6 bases and J dropped 1 base, with 12 bases sitting between them. The CDR3 covers 14 residues. CDR1 is MNHNS, CDR2 SASEGT, per germline. The CDR3 sequence: CASRTSYQNTEAFF. The CDR3 DNA reads as TGTGCCAGCAGGACCTCCTACCAGAACACTGAAGCTTTCTTT.

The genes are TRBV29-1 and TRBJ2-6; 8 positions agree with TRBD1. V shed 3 bases, J shed 2 bases, and the junction held 12 bases outside the gene matches. The CDR3 length is 18 residues. Germline CDR1 reads SQVTM; CDR2 reads ANQGSEA. The DNA of the CDR3 is TGCAGCGTTGAGAACCCTGGGACAGGTCCCCCTGGGGCCAACGTCCTGACTTTC. This sequence encodes CSVENPGTGPPGANVLTF.

This clonotype was counted many times. V usage is TRBV6-1 and J usage is TRBJ2-2, with 7 positions matching TRBD2. Germline V CDR1 and CDR2: MNHNS, SASEGT. The length of the CDR3 is 14 residues. Trimming cost V 6 bases and J 6 bases; bases outside gene matches: 7. As DNA, the CDR3 is TGTGCCAGCAGATCCGGGACTACACCCGGGGAGCTGTTTTTT. Protein: CASRSGTTPGELFF.

This clonotype occurred many times. V gene TRBV10-3 combines with J gene TRBJ1-5, with D possibly TRBD1 on 5 matching bases. Between the trimmed V and J ends, which lost 3 bases and 0 bases, there was a span of 9 bases. CDR3 size: 15 residues. CDR1 is ENHRY and CDR2 is SYGVKD in the germline V gene. This chain's CDR3 is CAISDGGPSNQPQHF. In nucleotides, the CDR3 is TGTGCCATCAGTGATGGGGGACCTAGCAATCAGCCCCAGCATTTT.

V usage is TRBV18 and J usage is TRBJ2-2; D not resolved. The CDR3 is 16 residues long. V lost 3 bases, J lost 6 bases, and 17 bases lay in between. CDR1 KGHSH and CDR2 LQKENI come from the germline V gene. CDR3 amino acids: CASSPSRYGVAGELFF. The DNA of the CDR3 is TGTGCCAGCTCACCGTCCCGGTATGGAGTCGCCGGGGAGCTGTTTTTT.

This clonotype appeared many times. The rearrangement uses TRBV29-1 and TRBJ1-2; D is unclear. Germline V gene sequence: CDR1 SQVTM, CDR2 ANQGSEA. V was clipped by 4 bases and J by 0 bases, with 12 bases between them. The CDR3 sequence is 14 residues long. The CDR3 loop is CSVVASEANYGYTF. CDR3 in DNA: TGCAGCGTTGTGGCCTCTGAAGCTAACTATGGCTACACCTTC.

This clonotype showed up just once. V and J are TRBV29-1 and TRBJ2-7; 11 bases are a match to TRBD1. With V trimmed by 5 bases and J by 6 bases, 9 bases remained unmatched. Germline lookup yields CDR1 SQVTM and CDR2 ANQGSEA. The CDR3 consists of 14 residues. CDR3 DNA: TGCAGCGTTCCGCCGGACAGGGGGCAGGGCGAGCAGTACTTC. The encoded protein is CSVPPDRGQGEQYF.

This clonotype occurred many times. The rearrangement uses TRBV20-1 and TRBJ1-5; unclear D gene. Per germline, CDR1 DFQATT and CDR2 SNEGSKA (reference sequence). This CDR3 region has 13 residues. V lost 5 bases and J 1 base, leaving 9 bases between the germline ends. In DNA, the CDR3 is TGCAGTGCTTCGGGCCAAAGCAATCAGCCCCAGCATTTT. Protein sequence: CSASGQSNQPQHF.

This clonotype was counted a few times. The rearrangement joins TRBV5-5 to TRBJ2-3, with 9 nucleotides matching TRBD1. The CDR3 consists of 16 residues. CDR1 and CDR2 (germline): SGHKS, YYEKEE (reference sequence). The trim removed 4 bases at V and 1 base at J, leaving 7 bases unmatched. CDR3 nucleotides: TGTGCCAGCAGCACGGACAGGGGTTTGCGCACAGATACGCAGTATTTT. Translating it yields CASSTDRGLRTDTQYF.

The V call is TRBV20-1, the J call TRBJ2-3; the D gene is possibly TRBD2 (6 bases). Germline V gene sequence: CDR1 DFQATT, CDR2 SNEGSKA (reference sequence). Trimming stripped 5 bases from V and 1 base from J, with 16 bases between. This CDR3 region has 15 residues. The CDR3 here is CSASLAGRRTDTQYF. The CDR3 bases are TGCAGTGCTTCCCTTGCGGGGAGACGCACAGATACGCAGTATTTT.

The rearrangement joins TRBV6-5 to TRBJ1-6, with 10 bases fitting TRBD1. Germline V CDR1 and CDR2: MNHEY, SVGAGI. With V trimmed by 4 bases and J by 8 bases, 5 bases remained unmatched. This CDR3 contains 15 residues. The CDR3 DNA reads as TGTGCCAGCAGTTTTCGTGGGACAGGGGATTCACCCCTCCACTTT. Protein sequence: CASSFRGTGDSPLHF.

The chain links TRBV23-1 to TRBJ2-7, with a weak D call TRBD2 (5 bases). TRBV23-1 is identified as an open reading frame with a role that is uncertain. The length of the CDR3 is 16 residues. Trimming left V 2 bases short and J 0 bases short, with 14 bases between. DNA for the CDR3: TGCGCCAGCAGTCAACCGGAGACTGGGAGCTCCTACGAGCAGTACTTC. Its protein is CASSQPETGSSYEQYF.

This clonotype has ten or more counts. The chain uses TRBV27 and TRBJ2-7, with 8 bases matching TRBD1. The J segment lost 6 bases and the V segment lost 5 bases, leaving 9 bases of the junction unmatched. The CDR3 is 14 amino acids. CDR1 and CDR2 from the germline V gene are MNHEY and SMNVEV (reference sequence). The CDR3 loop is CASSTTGAAREQYF. CDR3 nucleotide sequence: TGTGCCAGCAGTACGACAGGGGCCGCACGCGAGCAGTACTTC.

The chain combines TRBV29-1 with TRBJ2-5; unclear D gene. Germline CDR1 SQVTM, CDR2 ANQGSEA. Trimming pared 3 bases from V and 5 bases from J, leaving 13 bases between. This CDR3 is 13 amino acids long. The CDR3 coding sequence is TGCAGCGTTGAGGCGGCGGCCGCGGAGACCCAGTACTTC. Residues: CSVEAAAAETQYF.

This clonotype was seen a single time. V is TRBV23-1 and J is TRBJ2-7; D possibly corresponds to TRBD2 (5 bases). TRBV23-1 falls under the ORF class, with uncertain function. Trimming removed 6 bases at V and 0 bases at J, with 9 bases between. The CDR3 has 13 amino acids. This CDR3 is CASSFRGSYEQYF. The CDR3 region has the DNA TGCGCCAGCAGCTTTCGGGGCTCCTACGAGCAGTACTTC.

This clonotype has a count of ten or more. CDR3 DNA sequence: TGTGCCAGCAGCTTAGCTACAGGGATCACCGGGGAGCTGTTTTTT. The encoded protein is CASSLATGITGELFF. The chain joins TRBV3-1 to TRBJ2-2, with TRBD1 as a possible D gene (6 bases). The CDR3 contains 15 residues. The V and J ends lost 5 bases and 4 bases respectively, with 14 bases between them. Germline values: CDR1 LGHDT, CDR2 YNNKEL (reference sequence).

This clonotype was observed a handful of times. The J gene is TRBJ2-5, the V gene TRBV20-1; D not certain. CDR1 and CDR2 (germline): DFQATT, SNEGSKA (reference sequence). The CDR3 length is 13 residues. The V end was cut by 3 bases, the J end by 1 base, with 9 bases between. The CDR3 spells CSASEAAQETQYF. CDR3 coding DNA: TGCAGTGCTAGCGAGGCAGCCCAAGAGACCCAGTACTTC.

This clonotype turned up a few times. V and J are TRBV12-3 or TRBV12-4 and TRBJ2-7; D remains ambiguous. The CDR3 has 12 residues. The germline V and J ends were trimmed by 6 bases and 2 bases, with 8 bases remaining between them. For the CDR3, the DNA is TGTGCCAGCAGCCAGGATACCTACGAGCAGTACTTC. Its protein is CASSQDTYEQYF.

This clonotype occurred a few times. The J gene is TRBJ1-2, the V gene TRBV20-1; a possible D gene is TRBD1 (5 bases). The CDR3 totals 12 residues. Trimming stripped 4 bases from V and 8 bases from J, with 14 bases between. Germline CDR1 is DFQATT and CDR2 is SNEGSKA (reference sequence). The DNA for the CDR3 is TGCAGTGCTATTCACGGGGCCTGGGGCTACACCTTC. As protein: CSAIHGAWGYTF.